Each of the 5 T cell receptor beta chains below was sequenced from the same sample in a study of T cell repertoires in cytomegalovirus infection. TCRdb reanalysed the reads using MiXCR and keeps one entry per CDR3 protein. The table shows roughly 180,000 distinct CDR3 sequences, with about 20% occurring only once. Their antigens remain unidentified. Sample: CD8+ T cells from cultured PBMCs, taken from culture after CMV antigen stimulation. All receptors derive from a human donor in good health (CMV status not recorded). Some clones in this sample may be carry-over from other donors' samples.

The sample holds a few counts of this clonotype. The chain has TRBV12-3 or TRBV12-4 and TRBJ2-4; perhaps D is TRBD1 or TRBD2 (5 bases each). The CDR3 contains 13 residues. V lost 5 bases, J lost 7 bases, and 12 bases lay in between. The chain's CDR3 is CASSLSWGNIQYF. The CDR3, as DNA: TGTGCCAGCAGTCTCTCATGGGGGAACATTCAGTACTTC.

V gene TRBV7-9 combines with J gene TRBJ2-3; 7 nucleotides align to TRBD2. The J segment lost 3 bases and the V segment lost 3 bases, leaving 9 bases of the junction unmatched. Germline V gives CDR1 SEHNR, CDR2 FQNEAQ (reference sequence). The CDR3 runs to 16 residues. The CDR3, as DNA: TGTGCCAGCAGCTTCCAACGAGCGGGGACTACAGATACGCAGTATTTT. Translating gives CASSFQRAGTTDTQYF.

J is TRBJ2-5 and V is TRBV7-6; 7 bases agree with TRBD2. The junction had 5 bases not matched to a gene; V was cut back by 8 bases and J by 2 bases. The CDR3 consists of 13 residues. The V gene's germline CDR1 is SGHVS and CDR2 FNYEAQ. Here the CDR3 reads CASGPGLQETQYF. The CDR3 DNA is TGTGCCAGCGGACCGGGACTACAAGAGACCCAGTACTTC.

This clonotype was counted at least ten times. The chain is built from TRBV7-2 and TRBJ1-5; D uncertain. The CDR3 is 15 amino acids. The germline V and J ends were trimmed by 2 bases and 3 bases, with 11 bases remaining between them. Germline CDR1 is SGHTA and CDR2 is FQGNSA. In DNA, the CDR3 is TGTGCCAGCAGCTTATGGGCAGGAATCAATCAGCCCCAGCATTTT. Residues: CASSLWAGINQPQHF.

The chain uses TRBV6-2 or TRBV6-3 and TRBJ1-2; 8 bases align to TRBD1. The V gene's germline CDR1 is MNHEY and CDR2 SVGEGT. V shed 6 bases, J shed 5 bases, and the junction held 5 bases outside the gene matches. This CDR3 is built from 13 residues. CDR3 residues: CASSRTGRYGYTF. DNA of the CDR3: TGTGCCAGCAGCCGGACAGGGCGGTATGGCTACACCTTC.